This T cell receptor beta chain was identified during a study of T cells after yellow fever vaccination. The V end lost 6 bases, the J end lost 4 bases, and 17 bases lay between the germline ends. Germline CDR1 and CDR2: SQVTM and ANQGSEA. There are 14 residues in the CDR3. On this clonotype: Its antigen is currently unknown.

Findings of the study overall: Only a small proportion of the clonotypes turned up in both the CD4 and the CD8 compartments, likely arising from convergent recombination.

MiXCR was run by TCRdb on the 5' RACE reads, yielding one entry per CDR3 protein. The sample lists hundreds of thousands of distinct CDR3 sequences; more than 9% were seen once. The source was PBMCs, collected on the day of the first yellow fever vaccination. This sequence joins TRBV29-1 and TRBJ2-3, with D possibly being TRBD2 (5 bases). The clonotype comes from a man younger than 35 who received the YFV17D yellow fever vaccine. In DNA form, the CDR3 reads TGCAGCGTGACGGGTCGGGAAGGTCCAGATACGCAGTATTTT. Translated: CSVTGREGPDTQYF.